The 10 T cell receptor beta chains below come from one sample, sequenced in a study of CD8+ T cells in alopecia areata. Following extraction, RNA underwent reverse transcription to cDNA, which served as the sequencing template. Clones were read by immunoSEQ multiplex PCR, and TCRdb kept only the in-frame ones, dropping some. The sample yields some 200,000 clones, 56% seen once. What was sequenced was CD8+ T cells sorted from blood. The source of these receptors is a human donor in good health.

The V call is TRBV29-1, the J call TRBJ2-7; 7 nucleotides line up with TRBD2. The trim removed 6 bases at V and 6 bases at J, leaving 11 bases unmatched. Looked up from germline, CDR1 is SQVTM and CDR2 is ANQGSEA. This CDR3 comprises 13 residues. CDR3 sequence reads: CSVPGGREIEQYF. CDR3 DNA: TGCAGCGTCCCCGGGGGGAGGGAGATCGAGCAGTACTTC.

The chain combines TRBV15 with TRBJ2-7; D gene unclear. The CDR3 runs to 14 residues. V dropped 5 bases and J dropped 0 bases, with 11 bases sitting between them. Per the germline V gene, CDR1 is LNHNV and CDR2 is YYDKDF (reference sequence). The CDR3 region has the DNA TGTGCCACCAGCGGCACGTCCCGCTCCTACGAGCAGTACTTC. It translates to CATSGTSRSYEQYF.

This chain connects TRBV19 to TRBJ1-1; D remains unclear. V dropped 6 bases and J dropped 0 bases, with 11 bases sitting between them. CDR3 length: 14 amino acids. The germline V gene encodes CDR1 LNHDA and CDR2 SQIVND (reference sequence). Here the CDR3 reads CASSPLGVNTEAFF. CDR3 coding DNA: TGTGCCAGTAGCCCCCTGGGCGTGAACACTGAAGCTTTCTTT.

This chain links TRBV7-9 with TRBJ1-1; D uncertain. The CDR3 spans 13 residues. Germline V gene lookup returns CDR1 SEHNR and CDR2 FQNEAQ (reference sequence). V lost 10 bases, J lost 0 bases, and 12 bases lay in between. The CDR3 region has the DNA TGTGCCACCTTTCTGGTCATGAACACTGAAGCTTTCTTT. Translated, it gives CATFLVMNTEAFF.

The V call is TRBV29-1, the J call TRBJ1-2, with D perhaps TRBD1 (6 bases). Trimming took 7 bases from V and 2 from J, leaving 11 bases between them. The CDR3 is 12 amino acids. Germline values: CDR1 SQVTM, CDR2 ANQGSEA. Written as DNA, the CDR3 is TGCAGCGACTTAGGACAGAACTATGGCTACACCTTC. Its translation is CSDLGQNYGYTF.

The CDR3 loop is CAWSVPGTGVQPQHF. The CDR3 DNA follows: TGTGCCTGGAGTGTACCGGGGACAGGGGTTCAGCCCCAGCATTTT. V and J are TRBV30 and TRBJ1-5; TRBD1 matches at 10 bases. After removal of 0 bases from V and 6 bases from J, the junction contained 5 bases not matched to a gene. The CDR3 totals 15 residues. The germline gives CDR1 GTSNPN, CDR2 SVGIG (reference sequence).

This sequence joins TRBV7-9 and TRBJ2-1, with unresolved D. Trimming took off 3 bases at V and 6 bases at J, with 12 bases between the two ends. Germline V CDR1 and CDR2: SEHNR, FQNEAQ (reference sequence). The length of the CDR3 is 14 residues. Written as DNA, the CDR3 is TGTGCCAGCAGCTTCGTAAATCGGGTCAATGAGCAGTTCTTC. Protein product: CASSFVNRVNEQFF. Full variable domain (remainder filled in from reference TRBV7-9 and TRBJ2-1): DTGVSQNPRHKITKRGQNVTFRCDPISEHNRLYWYRQTLGQGPEFLTYFQNEAQLEKSRLLSDRFSAERPKGSFSTLEIQRTEQGDSAMYLCASSFVNRVNEQFFGPGTRLTVL.

This sequence joins TRBV7-6 and TRBJ1-6, with 7 nucleotides matching TRBD1. The CDR3 runs to 16 residues. Trimming removed 5 bases from V and 0 bases from J; junction bases left unmatched: 4. The germline V gene has CDR1 SGHVS and CDR2 FNYEAQ. Here the CDR3 DNA reads TGTGCCAGCAGCCAGGGGGAGTACTCCTATAATTCACCCCTCCACTTT. The encoded protein is CASSQGEYSYNSPLHF.

V usage is TRBV5-1 and J usage is TRBJ2-1; 7 bases match TRBD2. This CDR3 is 14 amino acids long. Germline CDR1 and CDR2: SGHRS and YFSETQ. The junction had 8 bases not matched to a gene; V was cut back by 4 bases and J by 7 bases. The CDR3 here is CASSIGGSGNEQFF. CDR3 in DNA: TGCGCCAGCAGCATCGGGGGGTCTGGGAATGAGCAGTTCTTC.

The rearrangement links TRBV18 to TRBJ2-3; the D gene could be TRBD1 or TRBD2 (5 bases each). Looked up from germline, CDR1 is KGHSH and CDR2 is LQKENI. This CDR3 region has 15 residues. Trimming took 1 base from V and 3 from J, leaving 11 bases between them. The CDR3 nucleotides are TGTGCCAGCTCACCACAAGGTTGGGGGACAGATACGCAGTATTTT. This gives the protein CASSPQGWGTDTQYF.